One and the same sample provided the 20 T cell receptor beta chains below, sequenced in a study of T cells after yellow fever vaccination. One entry per CDR3 protein, called by TCRdb with MiXCR from the 5' RACE reads. The data contain some 350,000 distinct CDR3 sequences, approximately 4.2% of them singletons. The sequencing used PBMCs, collected 5 days after the yellow fever booster vaccination. The receptors here all came from a young man who received the YFV17D yellow fever vaccine.

This clonotype has ten or more counts. The chain employs TRBV7-2 and TRBJ1-1, with TRBD1 as a possible D gene (6 bases). The CDR3 has 13 residues. Germline CDR1 is SGHTA and CDR2 is FQGNSA. Trimming removed 5 bases at V and 4 bases at J, with 11 bases between. CDR3 nucleotide sequence: TGTGCCAGCAGCGGAACGGGGGCCACTGAAGCTTTCTTT. It encodes CASSGTGATEAFF.

This clonotype was observed many times. The DNA for the CDR3 is TGTGCCAGCAGCTTCGGGACAGGTTTCTTGGACACTGAAGCTTTCTTT. Its translation is CASSFGTGFLDTEAFF. The rearrangement links TRBV7-9 to TRBJ1-1; 8 bases agree with TRBD1. Germline loops: CDR1 SEHNR, CDR2 FQNEAQ (reference sequence). The junction had 9 bases not matched to a gene; V was cut back by 3 bases and J by 3 bases. This CDR3 has 16 residues.

This clonotype was observed at least ten times. The chain combines TRBV4-1 with TRBJ1-5; D gene uncertain. V lost 3 bases to trimming and J lost 5 bases, with 14 bases between them. CDR3 size: 15 residues. From germline, CDR1 is MGHRA and CDR2 YSYEKL. The CDR3 here is CASSQAALLYQPQHF. CDR3 bases: TGCGCCAGCAGCCAGGCAGCCCTACTCTATCAGCCCCAGCATTTT.

This clonotype has a handful of counts. The V gene is TRBV30, the J gene TRBJ1-4; 8 bases agree with TRBD1. The germline V gene has CDR1 GTSNPN and CDR2 SVGIG (reference sequence). J lost 0 bases, V lost 0 bases, and 9 bases had no gene match. The CDR3 spans 18 residues. The CDR3 nucleotides are TGTGCCTGGAGTGTTCTGACAGGGGTACTTGCAACTAATGAAAAACTGTTTTTT. Its protein is CAWSVLTGVLATNEKLFF. The whole variable domain, remainder taken from reference TRBV30 and TRBJ1-4, is SQTIHQWPATLVQPVGSPLSLECTVEGTSNPNLYWYRQAAGRGLQLLFYSVGIGQISSEVPQNLSASRPQDRQFILSSKKLLLSDSGFYLCAWSVLTGVLATNEKLFFGSGTQLSVL.

This clonotype was detected ten times or more. The rearrangement uses TRBV9 and TRBJ2-2; tentative D call: TRBD2 (5 bases). Germline-derived CDR1 and CDR2 are SGDLS and YYNGEE. Trimming shortened V by 4 bases and J by 0 bases, and 10 bases separated the two germline ends. This CDR3 contains 15 residues. The CDR3 DNA reads TGTGCCAGCAGCAAGGGAGTTACGAACACCGGGGAGCTGTTTTTT. Protein: CASSKGVTNTGELFF.

This clonotype was detected ten times or more. The chain is built from TRBV7-2 and TRBJ2-1, with 9 bases aligning to TRBD2. The germline V gene has CDR1 SGHTA and CDR2 FQGNSA. After removal of 3 bases from V and 5 bases from J, the junction contained 8 bases not matched to a gene. This CDR3 region has 16 residues. CDR3 protein: CASSFFAGGWDNEQFF. In DNA form, the CDR3 reads TGTGCCAGCAGCTTCTTTGCGGGGGGGTGGGACAATGAGCAGTTCTTC.

This clonotype was seen many times. V gene TRBV10-3 combines with J gene TRBJ1-6; no firm D call. CDR1 and CDR2 from the germline V gene are ENHRY and SYGVKD. The CDR3 is made up of 17 amino acids. The V end was cut by 2 bases, the J end by 0 bases, with 11 bases between. This CDR3 is CAISEIGRSSYNSPLHF. For the CDR3, the DNA is TGTGCCATCAGTGAGATAGGCAGGAGCTCCTATAATTCACCCCTCCACTTT.

The gene calls are TRBV12-5 and TRBJ2-2; D gene ambiguous. Germline V gene lookup returns CDR1 LGHNT and CDR2 FRNRAP. V lost 6 bases and J lost 7, with 18 bases in between. This CDR3 contains 15 residues. CDR3 DNA sequence: TGTGCTAGTGGACCCACCATGTCTAGAATCGGGGAGCTGTTTTTT. Translation gives CASGPTMSRIGELFF.

This clonotype was seen repeatedly, ten times or more. The rearrangement joins TRBV27 to TRBJ2-1, with D possibly matching TRBD2 (6 bases). Looked up from germline, CDR1 is MNHEY and CDR2 is SMNVEV (reference sequence). V lost 1 base to trimming and J lost 5 bases, with 12 bases between them. This CDR3 contains 15 residues. The DNA for the CDR3 is TGTGCCAGCAGTTTATTGCCCGGGAGCGACAATGAGCAGTTCTTC. It translates to CASSLLPGSDNEQFF.

This clonotype was found many times. The chain recombines TRBV20-1 with TRBJ2-1; TRBD2 matches at 7 bases. There are 18 residues in the CDR3. Looked up from germline, CDR1 is DFQATT and CDR2 is SNEGSKA (reference sequence). The V gene end was trimmed by 0 bases and the J gene end by 1 base; junction bases not matched to a gene: 12. CDR3 sequence reads: CSARDLFSPGGSYNEQFF. CDR3 DNA sequence: TGCAGTGCTAGAGATCTCTTCTCACCGGGGGGTTCCTACAATGAGCAGTTCTTC.

This clonotype has more than one count but fewer than ten. The rearrangement uses TRBV7-2 and TRBJ1-1; D not certain. This CDR3 has 13 residues. Germline CDR1 and CDR2: SGHTA and FQGNSA. The ends were cut back, 3 bases at V and 4 bases at J, with 9 bases in the middle. As DNA, the CDR3 is TGTGCCAGCAGCTTCTCTCAACCCACTGAAGCTTTCTTT. Amino acids: CASSFSQPTEAFF.

There are a few counts of this clonotype. The genes are TRBV20-1 and TRBJ1-1; D uncertain. Germline V gives CDR1 DFQATT, CDR2 SNEGSKA (reference sequence). The CDR3 spans 11 residues. V was trimmed by 5 bases and J by 1 base, leaving 5 bases between them. The CDR3 is CSARQNTEAFF. For the CDR3, the DNA is TGCAGTGCTCGACAGAACACTGAAGCTTTCTTT.

The chain employs TRBV5-4 and TRBJ2-1, with 8 nucleotides matching TRBD2. V was pared by 3 bases and J by 14 bases, with 7 bases of the junction left unmatched. The germline gives CDR1 SGHNT, CDR2 YYREEE (reference sequence). CDR3 size: 12 residues. The CDR3 nucleotides read TGTGCCAGCAGCTCCGGGACTAGTTTCGAGTTCTTC. Translating it yields CASSSGTSFEFF.

V is TRBV11-2 and J is TRBJ1-1, with D unresolved. The CDR3 length is 12 residues. The V and J ends lost 5 bases and 6 bases respectively, with 10 bases between them. Germline V gene lookup returns CDR1 SGHAT and CDR2 FQNNGV. The CDR3 nucleotides read TGTGCCAGCAGCAAACAGCGACCTGAAGCTTTCTTT. It is translated as CASSKQRPEAFF.

This clonotype was recorded at least ten times. This rearrangement joins TRBV15 to TRBJ1-5; D not resolved. V was cut by 1 base and J by 11 bases, with 9 bases left in between. This CDR3 is 12 amino acids long. Germline V gives CDR1 LNHNV, CDR2 YYDKDF (reference sequence). The CDR3 sequence: CATSRGTQAQHF. The DNA of the CDR3 is TGTGCCACCAGCAGAGGGACGCAGGCCCAGCATTTT.

This clonotype was recorded at least ten times. CDR3 sequence reads: CASSLATGSGEKLFF. CDR3 in DNA: TGCGCCAGCAGCTTGGCGACAGGGTCCGGAGAAAAACTGTTTTTT. The chain is built from TRBV5-1 and TRBJ1-4, with 7 positions matching TRBD1. Germline CDR1 is SGHRS and CDR2 is YFSETQ. The CDR3 totals 15 residues. V gave up 0 bases and J gave up 8 bases; unmatched junction bases: 7.

This chain joins TRBV28 and TRBJ2-1; D perhaps matches TRBD2 (5 bases). V was trimmed by 8 bases and J by 0 bases, leaving 11 bases between them. The CDR3 covers 14 residues. CDR1 and CDR2 from the germline V gene are MDHEN and SYDVKM. The CDR3 here is CASFGENSYNEQFF. The CDR3, as DNA: TGTGCCAGCTTCGGGGAGAACTCCTACAATGAGCAGTTCTTC.

In its sample, this clonotype was seen many times. V gene TRBV19 combines with J gene TRBJ2-4; D unresolved. The CDR3 contains 16 residues. From germline, CDR1 is LNHDA and CDR2 SQIVND (reference sequence). V lost 0 bases and J lost 3, with 12 bases in between. The CDR3 loop is CASSIDGPPGKNIQYF. DNA for the CDR3: TGTGCCAGTAGTATAGATGGACCCCCTGGCAAAAACATTCAGTACTTC.

This clonotype has only a few counts. This rearrangement joins TRBV4-1 to TRBJ1-2; no clear D gene. The length of the CDR3 is 15 residues. V dropped 1 base and J dropped 2 bases, with 11 bases sitting between them. The V gene's germline CDR1 is MGHRA and CDR2 YSYEKL. CDR3 amino acids: CASSQAASGNYGYTF. CDR3 bases: TGCGCCAGCAGCCAAGCGGCCTCAGGAAACTATGGCTACACCTTC.

This chain connects TRBV4-3 to TRBJ2-7; D is possibly TRBD2 (5 bases). The CDR3 spans 19 residues. Trimming cost V 2 bases and J 2 bases, with 25 bases left between them. CDR1 and CDR2 (germline): LGHNA, YSLEER. The CDR3, as DNA: TGCGCCAGCAGCCAACCCCGACCCCCGGACGCGGGCATCACCTACGAGCAGTACGTC. Protein product: CASSQPRPPDAGITYEQYV.